This T cell receptor beta chain was identified during a study of response to subunit inactivated influenza vaccine. The CDR3 extends over 12 amino acids. Trimming took 5 bases from V and 2 from J, leaving 8 bases between them. CDR1 SGHRS and CDR2 YFSETQ come from the germline V gene. Study-level points and caveats: Authors suggested each seasonal flu vaccination may recruit only limited numbers of new T cells.

In TCRdb, the RT-PCR reads were re-called with MiXCR into one record per CDR3 protein. Of about half a million distinct CDR3 sequences in the sample, less than 10% were seen once. About this clonotype: The antigen remains undetermined.

The source of this sequence is a man aged 50 to 75 who received an inactivated influenza vaccine. The specimen was PBMCs from blood, collected roughly 24 months after vaccination. The chain uses TRBV5-1 and TRBJ2-7; D gene uncertain. Here the CDR3 reads CASSDGAYEQYF. Written as DNA, the CDR3 is TGCGCCAGCAGTGACGGTGCCTACGAGCAGTACTTC.